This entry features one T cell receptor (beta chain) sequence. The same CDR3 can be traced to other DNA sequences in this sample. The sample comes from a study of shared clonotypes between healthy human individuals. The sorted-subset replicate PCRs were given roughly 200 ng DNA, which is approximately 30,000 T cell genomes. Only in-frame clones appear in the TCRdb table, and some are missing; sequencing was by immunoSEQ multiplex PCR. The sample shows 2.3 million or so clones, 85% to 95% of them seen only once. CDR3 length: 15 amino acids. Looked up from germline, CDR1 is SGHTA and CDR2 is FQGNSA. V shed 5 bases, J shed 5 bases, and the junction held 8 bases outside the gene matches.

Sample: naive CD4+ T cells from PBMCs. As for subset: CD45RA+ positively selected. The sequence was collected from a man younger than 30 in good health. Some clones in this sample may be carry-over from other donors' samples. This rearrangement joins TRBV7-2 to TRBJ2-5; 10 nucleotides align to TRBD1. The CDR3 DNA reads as TGTGCCAGCAGCCTCTGGACAGGGGGTGGGGAGACCCAGTACTTC. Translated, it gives CASSLWTGGGETQYF. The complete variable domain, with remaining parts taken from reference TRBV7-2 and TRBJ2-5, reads GAGVSQSPSNKVTEKGKDVELRCDPISGHTALYWYRQSLGQGLEFLIYFQGNSAPDKSGLPSDRFSAERTGGSVSTLTIQRTQQEDSAVYLCASSLWTGGGETQYFGPGTRLLVL.